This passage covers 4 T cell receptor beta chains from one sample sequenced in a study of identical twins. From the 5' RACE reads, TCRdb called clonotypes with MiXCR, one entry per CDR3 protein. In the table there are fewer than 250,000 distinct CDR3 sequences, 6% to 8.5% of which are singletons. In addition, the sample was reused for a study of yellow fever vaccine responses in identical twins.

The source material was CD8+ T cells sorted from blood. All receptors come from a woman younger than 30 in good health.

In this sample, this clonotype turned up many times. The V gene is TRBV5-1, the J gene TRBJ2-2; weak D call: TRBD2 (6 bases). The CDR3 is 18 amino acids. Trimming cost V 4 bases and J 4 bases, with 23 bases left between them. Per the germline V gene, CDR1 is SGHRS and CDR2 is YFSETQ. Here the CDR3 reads CASSLYFKSGRGTGELFF. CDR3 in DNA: TGCGCCAGCAGCCTCTATTTTAAATCCGGGAGAGGCACCGGGGAGCTGTTTTTT.

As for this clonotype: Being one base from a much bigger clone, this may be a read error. The CDR3 here is CASSFLRGANIEQFF. The CDR3 bases are TGTGCCAGCAGCTTCCTCCGGGGGGCTAACATTGAGCAGTTCTTC. The chain is built from TRBV5-5 and TRBJ2-1; TRBD2 is a possible D gene (7 bases). Germline V gene sequence: CDR1 SGHKS, CDR2 YYEKEE (reference sequence). The V gene lost 2 bases and the J gene lost 9 bases, with 18 bases spanning the gap. The CDR3 length is 15 residues.

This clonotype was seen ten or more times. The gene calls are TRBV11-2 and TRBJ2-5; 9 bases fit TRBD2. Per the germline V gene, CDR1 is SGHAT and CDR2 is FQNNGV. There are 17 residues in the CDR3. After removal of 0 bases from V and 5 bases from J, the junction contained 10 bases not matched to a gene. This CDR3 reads CASSLDSVGTSKETQYF. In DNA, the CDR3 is TGTGCCAGCAGCTTAGATTCTGTTGGGACTAGCAAGGAGACCCAGTACTTC.

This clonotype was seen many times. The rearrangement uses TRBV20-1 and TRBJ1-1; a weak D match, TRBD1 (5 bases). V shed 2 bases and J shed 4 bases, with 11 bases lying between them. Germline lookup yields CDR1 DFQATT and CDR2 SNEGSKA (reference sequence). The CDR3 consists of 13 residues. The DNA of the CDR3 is TGCAGTGCTAGACATCAGGGTTTCACTGAAGCTTTCTTT. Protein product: CSARHQGFTEAFF.